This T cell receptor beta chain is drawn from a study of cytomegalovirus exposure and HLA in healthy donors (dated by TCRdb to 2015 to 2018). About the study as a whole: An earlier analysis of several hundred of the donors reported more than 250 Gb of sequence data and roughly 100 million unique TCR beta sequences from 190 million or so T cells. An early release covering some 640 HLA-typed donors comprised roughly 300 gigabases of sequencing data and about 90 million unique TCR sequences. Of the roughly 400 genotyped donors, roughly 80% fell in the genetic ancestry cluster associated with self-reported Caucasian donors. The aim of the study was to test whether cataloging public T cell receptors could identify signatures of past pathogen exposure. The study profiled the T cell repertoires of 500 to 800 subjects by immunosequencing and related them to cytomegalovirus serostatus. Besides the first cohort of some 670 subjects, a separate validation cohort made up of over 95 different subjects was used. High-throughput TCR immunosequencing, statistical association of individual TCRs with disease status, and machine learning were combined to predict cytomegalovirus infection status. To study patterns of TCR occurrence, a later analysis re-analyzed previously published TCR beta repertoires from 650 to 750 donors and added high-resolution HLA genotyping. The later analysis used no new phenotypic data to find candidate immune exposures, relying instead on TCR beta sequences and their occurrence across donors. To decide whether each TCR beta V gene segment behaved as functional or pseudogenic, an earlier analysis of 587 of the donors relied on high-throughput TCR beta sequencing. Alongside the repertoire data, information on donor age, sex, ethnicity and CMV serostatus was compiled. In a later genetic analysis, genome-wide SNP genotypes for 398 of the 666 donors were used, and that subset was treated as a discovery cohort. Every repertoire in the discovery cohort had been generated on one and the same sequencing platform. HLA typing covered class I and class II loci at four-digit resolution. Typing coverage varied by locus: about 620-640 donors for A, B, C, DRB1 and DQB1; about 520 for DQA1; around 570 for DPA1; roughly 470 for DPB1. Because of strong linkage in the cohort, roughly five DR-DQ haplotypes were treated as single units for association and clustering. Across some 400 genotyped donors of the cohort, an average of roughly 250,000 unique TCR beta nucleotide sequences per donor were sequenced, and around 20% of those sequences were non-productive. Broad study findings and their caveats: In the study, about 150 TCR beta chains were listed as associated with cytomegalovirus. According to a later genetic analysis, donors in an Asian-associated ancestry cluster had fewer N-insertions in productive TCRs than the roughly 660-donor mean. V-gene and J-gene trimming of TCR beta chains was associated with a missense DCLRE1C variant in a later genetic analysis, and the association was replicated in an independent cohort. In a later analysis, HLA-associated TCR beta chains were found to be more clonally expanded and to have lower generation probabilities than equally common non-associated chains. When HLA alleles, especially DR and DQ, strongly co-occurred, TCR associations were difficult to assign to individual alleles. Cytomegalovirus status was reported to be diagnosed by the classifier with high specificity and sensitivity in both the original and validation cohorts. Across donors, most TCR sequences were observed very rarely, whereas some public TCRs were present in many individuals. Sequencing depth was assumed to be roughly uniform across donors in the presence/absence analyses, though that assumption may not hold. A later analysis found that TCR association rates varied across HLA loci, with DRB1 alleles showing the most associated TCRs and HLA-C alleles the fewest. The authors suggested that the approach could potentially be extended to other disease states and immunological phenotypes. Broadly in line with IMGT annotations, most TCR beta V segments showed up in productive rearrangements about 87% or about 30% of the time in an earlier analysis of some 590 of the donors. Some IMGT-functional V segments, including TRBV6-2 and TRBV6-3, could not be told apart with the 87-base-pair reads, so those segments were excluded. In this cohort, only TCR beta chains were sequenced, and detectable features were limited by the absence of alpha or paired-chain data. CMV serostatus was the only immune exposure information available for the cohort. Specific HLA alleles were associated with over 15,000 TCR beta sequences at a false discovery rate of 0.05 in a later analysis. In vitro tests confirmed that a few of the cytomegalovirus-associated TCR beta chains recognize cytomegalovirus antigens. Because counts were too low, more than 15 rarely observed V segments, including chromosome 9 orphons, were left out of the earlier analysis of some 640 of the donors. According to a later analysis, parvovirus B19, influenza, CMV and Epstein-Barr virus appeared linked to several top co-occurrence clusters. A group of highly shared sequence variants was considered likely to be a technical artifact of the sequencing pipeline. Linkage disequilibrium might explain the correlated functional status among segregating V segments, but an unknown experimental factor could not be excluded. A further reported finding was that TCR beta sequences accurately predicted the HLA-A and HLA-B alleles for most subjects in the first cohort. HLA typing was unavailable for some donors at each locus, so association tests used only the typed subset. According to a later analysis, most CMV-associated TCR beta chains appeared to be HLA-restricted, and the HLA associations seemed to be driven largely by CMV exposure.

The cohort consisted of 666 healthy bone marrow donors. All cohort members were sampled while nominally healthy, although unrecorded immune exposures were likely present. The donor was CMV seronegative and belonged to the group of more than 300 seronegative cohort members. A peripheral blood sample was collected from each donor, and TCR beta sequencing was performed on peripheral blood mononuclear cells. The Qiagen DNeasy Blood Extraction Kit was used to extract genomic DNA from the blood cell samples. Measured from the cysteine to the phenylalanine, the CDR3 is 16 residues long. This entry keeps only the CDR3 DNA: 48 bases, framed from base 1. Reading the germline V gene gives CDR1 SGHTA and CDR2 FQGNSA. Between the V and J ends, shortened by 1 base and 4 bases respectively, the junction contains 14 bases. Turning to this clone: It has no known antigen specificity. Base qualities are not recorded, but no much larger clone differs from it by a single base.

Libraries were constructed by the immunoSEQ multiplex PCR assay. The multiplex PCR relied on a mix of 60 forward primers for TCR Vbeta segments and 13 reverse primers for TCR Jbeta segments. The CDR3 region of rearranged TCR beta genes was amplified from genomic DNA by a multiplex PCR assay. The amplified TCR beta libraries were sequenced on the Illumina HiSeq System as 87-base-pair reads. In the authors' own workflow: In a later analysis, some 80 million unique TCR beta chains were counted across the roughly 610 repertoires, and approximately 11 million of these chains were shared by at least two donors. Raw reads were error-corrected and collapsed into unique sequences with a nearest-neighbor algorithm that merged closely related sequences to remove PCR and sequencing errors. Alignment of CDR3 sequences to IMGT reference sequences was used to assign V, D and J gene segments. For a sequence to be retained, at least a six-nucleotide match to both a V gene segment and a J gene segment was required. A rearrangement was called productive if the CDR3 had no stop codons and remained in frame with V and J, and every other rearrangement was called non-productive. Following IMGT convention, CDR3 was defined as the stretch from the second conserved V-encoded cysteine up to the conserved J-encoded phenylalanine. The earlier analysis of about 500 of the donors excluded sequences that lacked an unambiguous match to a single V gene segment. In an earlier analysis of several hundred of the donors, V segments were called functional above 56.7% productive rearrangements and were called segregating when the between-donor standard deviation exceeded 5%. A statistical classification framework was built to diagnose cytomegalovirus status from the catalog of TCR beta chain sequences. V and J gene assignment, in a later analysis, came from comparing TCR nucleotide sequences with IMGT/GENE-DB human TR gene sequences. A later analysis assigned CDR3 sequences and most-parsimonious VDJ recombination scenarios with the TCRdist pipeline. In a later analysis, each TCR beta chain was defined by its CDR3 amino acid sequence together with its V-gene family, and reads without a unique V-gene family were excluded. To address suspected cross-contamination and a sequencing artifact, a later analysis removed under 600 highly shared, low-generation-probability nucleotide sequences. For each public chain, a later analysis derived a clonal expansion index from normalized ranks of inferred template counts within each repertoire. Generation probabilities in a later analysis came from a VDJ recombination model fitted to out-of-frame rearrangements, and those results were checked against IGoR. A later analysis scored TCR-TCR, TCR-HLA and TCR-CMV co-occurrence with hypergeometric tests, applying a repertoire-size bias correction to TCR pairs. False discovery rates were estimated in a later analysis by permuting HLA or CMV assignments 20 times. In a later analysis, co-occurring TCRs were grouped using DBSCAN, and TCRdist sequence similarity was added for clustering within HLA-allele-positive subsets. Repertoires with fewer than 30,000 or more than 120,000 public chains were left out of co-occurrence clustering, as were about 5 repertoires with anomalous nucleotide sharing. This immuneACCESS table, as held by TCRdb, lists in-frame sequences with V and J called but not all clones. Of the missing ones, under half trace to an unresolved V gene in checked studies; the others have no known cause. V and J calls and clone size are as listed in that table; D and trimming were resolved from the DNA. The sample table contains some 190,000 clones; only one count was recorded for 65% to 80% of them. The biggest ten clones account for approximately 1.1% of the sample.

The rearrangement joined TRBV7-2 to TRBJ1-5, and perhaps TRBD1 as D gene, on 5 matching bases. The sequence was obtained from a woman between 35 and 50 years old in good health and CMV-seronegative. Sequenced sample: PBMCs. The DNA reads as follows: TGTGCCAGCAGCTTAGGCGGGACGGAAAAAAATCAGCCCCAGCATTTT. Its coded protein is CASSLGGTEKNQPQHF.